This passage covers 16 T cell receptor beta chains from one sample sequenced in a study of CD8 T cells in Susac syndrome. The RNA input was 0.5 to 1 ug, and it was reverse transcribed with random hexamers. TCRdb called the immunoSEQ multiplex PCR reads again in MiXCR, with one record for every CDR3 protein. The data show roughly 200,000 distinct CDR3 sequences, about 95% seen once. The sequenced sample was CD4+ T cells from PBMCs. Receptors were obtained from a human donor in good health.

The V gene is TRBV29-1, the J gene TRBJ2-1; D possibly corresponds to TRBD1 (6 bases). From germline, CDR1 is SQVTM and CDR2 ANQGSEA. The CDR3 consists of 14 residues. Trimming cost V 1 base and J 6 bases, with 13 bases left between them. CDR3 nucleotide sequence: TGCAGCGTTGAAGGGGGGCGAATGGGCAATGAGCAGTTCTTC. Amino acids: CSVEGGRMGNEQFF.

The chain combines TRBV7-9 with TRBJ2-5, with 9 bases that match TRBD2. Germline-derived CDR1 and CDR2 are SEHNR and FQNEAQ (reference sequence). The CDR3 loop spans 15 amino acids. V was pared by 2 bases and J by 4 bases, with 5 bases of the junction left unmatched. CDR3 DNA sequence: TGTGCCAGCAGCTTACCTAGCGGGATACGAGAGACCCAGTACTTC. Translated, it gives CASSLPSGIRETQYF.

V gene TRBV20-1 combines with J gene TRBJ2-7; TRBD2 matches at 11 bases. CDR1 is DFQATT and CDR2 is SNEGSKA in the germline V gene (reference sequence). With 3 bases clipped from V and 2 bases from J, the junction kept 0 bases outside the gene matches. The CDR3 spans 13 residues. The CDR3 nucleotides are TGCAGTGCTAGGACTAGCGGGACCTACGAGCAGTACTTC. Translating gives CSARTSGTYEQYF.

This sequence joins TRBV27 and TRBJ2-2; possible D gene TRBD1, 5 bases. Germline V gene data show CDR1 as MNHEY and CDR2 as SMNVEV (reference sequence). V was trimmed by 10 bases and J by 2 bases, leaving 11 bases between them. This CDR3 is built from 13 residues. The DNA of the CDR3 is TGTGCCACGAAGACAGAAAACACCGGGGAGCTGTTTTTT. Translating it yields CATKTENTGELFF.

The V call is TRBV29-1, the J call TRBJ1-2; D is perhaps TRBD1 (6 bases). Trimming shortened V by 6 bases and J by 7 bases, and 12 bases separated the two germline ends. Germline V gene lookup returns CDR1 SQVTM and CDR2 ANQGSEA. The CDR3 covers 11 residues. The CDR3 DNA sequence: TGCAGCGTGATGACAGGCACTGGCTACACCTTC. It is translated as CSVMTGTGYTF. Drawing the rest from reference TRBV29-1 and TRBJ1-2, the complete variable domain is SAVISQKPSRDICQRGTSLTIQCQVDSQVTMMFWYRQQPGQSLTLIATANQGSEATYESGFVIDKFPISRPNLTFSTLTVSNMSPEDSSIYLCSVMTGTGYTFGSGTRLTVV.

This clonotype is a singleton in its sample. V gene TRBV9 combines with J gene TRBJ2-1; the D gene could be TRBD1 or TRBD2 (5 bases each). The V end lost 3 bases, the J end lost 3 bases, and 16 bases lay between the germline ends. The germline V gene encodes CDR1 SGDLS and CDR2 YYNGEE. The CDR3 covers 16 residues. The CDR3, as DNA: TGTGCCAGCAGCGCGAGACGGGACGGAAACTACAATGAGCAGTTCTTC. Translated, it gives CASSARRDGNYNEQFF.

The CDR3 reads CSVQKGSRTGSSEQYF. Written as DNA, the CDR3 is TGCAGCGTCCAAAAAGGGTCTAGGACAGGGAGTAGCGAGCAGTACTTC. The chain links TRBV29-1 to TRBJ2-7; 8 positions match TRBD1. The CDR3 is made up of 16 amino acids. From germline, CDR1 is SQVTM and CDR2 ANQGSEA. With V trimmed by 6 bases and J by 6 bases, 19 bases remained unmatched.

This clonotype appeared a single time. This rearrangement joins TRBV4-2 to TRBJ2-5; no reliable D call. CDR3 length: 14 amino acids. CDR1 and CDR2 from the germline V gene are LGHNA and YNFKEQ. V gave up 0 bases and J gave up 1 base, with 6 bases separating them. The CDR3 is CASSQEPRQETQYF. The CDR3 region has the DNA TGTGCCAGCAGCCAAGAACCCCGCCAAGAGACCCAGTACTTC.

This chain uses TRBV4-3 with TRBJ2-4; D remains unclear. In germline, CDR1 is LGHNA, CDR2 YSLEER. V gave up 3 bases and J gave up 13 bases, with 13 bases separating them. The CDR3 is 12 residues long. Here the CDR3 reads CASSQRPEIQYF. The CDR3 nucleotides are TGCGCCAGCAGCCAGCGGCCGGAAATCCAGTACTTC.

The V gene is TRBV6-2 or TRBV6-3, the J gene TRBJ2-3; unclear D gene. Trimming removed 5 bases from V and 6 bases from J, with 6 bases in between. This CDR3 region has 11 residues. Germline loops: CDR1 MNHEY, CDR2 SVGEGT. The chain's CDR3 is CASSHPDTQYF. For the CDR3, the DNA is TGTGCCAGCAGTCACCCGGATACGCAGTATTTT.

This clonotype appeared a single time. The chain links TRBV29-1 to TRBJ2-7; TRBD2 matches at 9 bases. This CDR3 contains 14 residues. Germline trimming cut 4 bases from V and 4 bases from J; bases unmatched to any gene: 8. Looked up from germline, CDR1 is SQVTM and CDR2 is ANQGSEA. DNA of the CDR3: TGCAGCGTTGTCATTCTAGCGGGGTTTTACGAGCAGTACTTC. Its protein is CSVVILAGFYEQYF.

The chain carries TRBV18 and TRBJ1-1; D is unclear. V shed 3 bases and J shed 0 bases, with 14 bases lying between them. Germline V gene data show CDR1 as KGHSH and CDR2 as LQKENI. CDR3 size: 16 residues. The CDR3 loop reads CASSPPTPGLNTEAFF. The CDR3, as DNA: TGTGCCAGCTCACCTCCGACCCCAGGACTGAACACTGAAGCTTTCTTT. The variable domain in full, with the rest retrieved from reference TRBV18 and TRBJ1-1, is NAGVMQNPRHLVRRRGQEARLRCSPMKGHSHVYWYRQLPEEGLKFMVYLQKENIIDESGMPKERFSAEFPKEGPSILRIQQVVRGDSAAYFCASSPPTPGLNTEAFFGQGTRLTVV.

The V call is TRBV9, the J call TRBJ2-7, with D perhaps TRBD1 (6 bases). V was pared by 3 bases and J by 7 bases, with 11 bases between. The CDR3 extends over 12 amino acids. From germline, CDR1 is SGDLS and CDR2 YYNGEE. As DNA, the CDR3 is TGTGCCAGCAGCGCAACAGGGACAGAGCAGTACTTC. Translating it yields CASSATGTEQYF.

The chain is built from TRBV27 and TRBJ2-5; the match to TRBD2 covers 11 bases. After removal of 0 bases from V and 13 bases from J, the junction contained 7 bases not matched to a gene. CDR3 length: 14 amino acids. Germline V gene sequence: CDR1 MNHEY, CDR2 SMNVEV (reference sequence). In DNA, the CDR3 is TGTGCCAGCAGTTTATCTGGACTAGCGGGCCCTGGGTACTTC. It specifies CASSLSGLAGPGYF.

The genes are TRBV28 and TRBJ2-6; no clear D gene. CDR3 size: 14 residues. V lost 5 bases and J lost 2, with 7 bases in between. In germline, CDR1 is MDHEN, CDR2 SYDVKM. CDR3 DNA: TGTGCCAGCAGTCGATGGGCTGGGGCCAACGTCCTGACTTTC. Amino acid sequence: CASSRWAGANVLTF.

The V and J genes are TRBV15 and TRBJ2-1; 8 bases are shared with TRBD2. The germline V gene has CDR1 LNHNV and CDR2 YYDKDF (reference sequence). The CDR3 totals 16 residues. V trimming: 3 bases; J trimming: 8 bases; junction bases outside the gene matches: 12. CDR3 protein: CATSRPGLDIFDEQFF. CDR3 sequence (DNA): TGTGCCACCAGCAGGCCGGGACTAGACATTTTTGATGAGCAGTTCTTC.